The clone carrying this T cell receptor (beta chain) was seen a handful of times. This record belongs to a study of shared clonotypes between healthy human individuals. Approximately 100 million PBMCs served as the genomic DNA source for unsorted samples. Genomic DNA per cell subset filled all wells of several immunoSEQ plates. The assay was immunoSEQ multiplex PCR, and TCRdb's table has in-frame clones only and misses some. The data show around 510,000 clones, roughly 79% seen once. CDR1 and CDR2 (germline): LGHNA, YNFKEQ. The CDR3 loop spans 16 amino acids. The source material was PBMCs. The rearrangement uses TRBV4-2 and TRBJ2-5; D is ambiguous. The closer fit of TRBJ2-7 to the DNA end suggests the J call may be wrong. The sequence derives from a woman aged 35 to 49 in good health. Some clones in this sample may be carry-over from other donors' samples. The CDR3 DNA follows: TGTGCCAGCAGCCTCAGTTTCCCCGGACCCTCCTACGAGCAGTACTTC. It is translated as CASSLSFPGPSYEQYF.